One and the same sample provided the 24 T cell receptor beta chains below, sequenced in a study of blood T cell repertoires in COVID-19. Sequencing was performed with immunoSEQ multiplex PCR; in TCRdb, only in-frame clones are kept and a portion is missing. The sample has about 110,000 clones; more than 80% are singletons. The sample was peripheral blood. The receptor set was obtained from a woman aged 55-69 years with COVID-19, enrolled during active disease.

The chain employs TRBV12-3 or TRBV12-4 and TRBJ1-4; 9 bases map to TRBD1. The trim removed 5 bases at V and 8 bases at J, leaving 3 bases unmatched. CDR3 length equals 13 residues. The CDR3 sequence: CASSRQGGEKLFF. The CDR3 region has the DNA TGTGCCAGCAGTCGACAGGGGGGGGAAAAACTGTTTTTT.

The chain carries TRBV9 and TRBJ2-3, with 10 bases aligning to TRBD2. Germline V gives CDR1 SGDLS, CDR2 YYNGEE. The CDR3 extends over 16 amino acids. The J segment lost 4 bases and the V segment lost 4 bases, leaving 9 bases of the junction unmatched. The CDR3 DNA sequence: TGTGCCAGCAGCCTAACAGGACTAGCGGAATCAGATACGCAGTATTTT. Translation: CASSLTGLAESDTQYF.

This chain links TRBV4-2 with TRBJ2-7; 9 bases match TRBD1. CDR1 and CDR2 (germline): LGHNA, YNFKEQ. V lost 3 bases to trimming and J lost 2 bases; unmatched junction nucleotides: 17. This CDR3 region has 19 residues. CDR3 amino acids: CASSHGRQEGTGIPYEQYF. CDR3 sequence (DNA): TGTGCCAGCAGCCATGGAAGACAGGAGGGGACAGGGATTCCCTACGAGCAGTACTTC.

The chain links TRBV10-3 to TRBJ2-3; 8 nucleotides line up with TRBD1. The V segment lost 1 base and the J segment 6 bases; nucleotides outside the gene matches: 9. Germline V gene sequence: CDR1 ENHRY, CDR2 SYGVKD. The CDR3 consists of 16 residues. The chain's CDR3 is CAISEFGTGAADTQYF. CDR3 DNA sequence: TGTGCCATCAGTGAGTTTGGGACAGGCGCAGCCGATACGCAGTATTTT.

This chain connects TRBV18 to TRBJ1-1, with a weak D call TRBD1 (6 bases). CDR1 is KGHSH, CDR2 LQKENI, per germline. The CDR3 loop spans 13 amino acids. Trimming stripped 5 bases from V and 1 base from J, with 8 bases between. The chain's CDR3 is CASSGQRNTEAFF. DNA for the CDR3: TGTGCCAGCTCAGGACAGAGGAACACTGAAGCTTTCTTT.

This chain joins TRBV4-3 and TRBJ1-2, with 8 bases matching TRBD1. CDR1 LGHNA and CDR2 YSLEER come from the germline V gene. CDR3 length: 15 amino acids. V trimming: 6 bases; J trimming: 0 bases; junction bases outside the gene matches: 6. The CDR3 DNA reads TGCGCCAGCAGTAGGGACAGGAGAGCTAACTATGGCTACACCTTC. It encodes CASSRDRRANYGYTF.

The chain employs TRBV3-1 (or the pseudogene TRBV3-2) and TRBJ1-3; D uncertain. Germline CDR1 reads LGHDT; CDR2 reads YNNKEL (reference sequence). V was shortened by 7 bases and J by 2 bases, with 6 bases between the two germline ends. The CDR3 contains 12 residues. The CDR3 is CASNSAGNTIYF. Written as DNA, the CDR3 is TGTGCCAGCAACTCGGCTGGAAACACCATATATTTT.

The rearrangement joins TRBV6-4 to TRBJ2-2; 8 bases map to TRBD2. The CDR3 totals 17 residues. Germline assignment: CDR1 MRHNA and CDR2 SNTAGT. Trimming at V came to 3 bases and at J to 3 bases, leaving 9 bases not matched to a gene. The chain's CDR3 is CASSEFRRGAYTGELFF. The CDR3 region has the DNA TGTGCCAGCAGTGAGTTCCGGCGGGGGGCATACACCGGGGAGCTGTTTTTT.

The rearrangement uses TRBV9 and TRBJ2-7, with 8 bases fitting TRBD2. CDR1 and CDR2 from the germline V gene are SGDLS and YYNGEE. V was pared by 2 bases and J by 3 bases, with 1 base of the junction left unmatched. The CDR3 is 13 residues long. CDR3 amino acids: CASSVGTSYEQYF. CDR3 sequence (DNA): TGTGCCAGCAGCGTCGGGACTAGCTACGAGCAGTACTTC.

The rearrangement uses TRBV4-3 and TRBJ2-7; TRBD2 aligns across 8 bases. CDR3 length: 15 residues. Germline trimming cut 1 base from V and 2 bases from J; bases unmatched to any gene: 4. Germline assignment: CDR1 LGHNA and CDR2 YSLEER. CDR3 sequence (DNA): TGCGCCAGCAGCCAAGGACTAGCGCGCACCTACGAGCAGTACTTC. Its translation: CASSQGLARTYEQYF.

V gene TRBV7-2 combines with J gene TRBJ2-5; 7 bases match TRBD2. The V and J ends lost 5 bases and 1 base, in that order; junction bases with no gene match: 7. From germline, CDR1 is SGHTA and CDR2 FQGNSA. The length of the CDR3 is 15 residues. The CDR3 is CASSTSGGIQETQYF. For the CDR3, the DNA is TGTGCCAGCAGCACCTCGGGGGGTATCCAAGAGACCCAGTACTTC.

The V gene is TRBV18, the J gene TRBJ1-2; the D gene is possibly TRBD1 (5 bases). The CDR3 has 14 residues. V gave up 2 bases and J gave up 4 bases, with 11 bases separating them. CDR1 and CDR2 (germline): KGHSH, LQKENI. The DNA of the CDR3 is TGTGCCAGCTCACCAGCAAGGGGCCCCTATGGCTACACCTTC. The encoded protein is CASSPARGPYGYTF. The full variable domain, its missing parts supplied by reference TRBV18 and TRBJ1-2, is NAGVMQNPRHLVRRRGQEARLRCSPMKGHSHVYWYRQLPEEGLKFMVYLQKENIIDESGMPKERFSAEFPKEGPSILRIQQVVRGDSAAYFCASSPARGPYGYTFGSGTRLTVV.

DNA for the CDR3: TGTGCCAGCAGTGAAGGCAGCCAAGAGACCCAGTACTTC. This codes for CASSEGSQETQYF. The chain couples TRBV25-1 to TRBJ2-5; D call uncertain. CDR1 and CDR2 (germline): MGHDK, SYGVNS. This CDR3 is 13 amino acids long. V was trimmed by 2 bases and J by 1 base, leaving 5 bases between them.

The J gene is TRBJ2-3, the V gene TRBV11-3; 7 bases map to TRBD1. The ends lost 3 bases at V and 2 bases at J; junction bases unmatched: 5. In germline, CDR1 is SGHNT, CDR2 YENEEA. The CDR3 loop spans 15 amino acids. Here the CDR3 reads CASSLGQTLTDTQYF. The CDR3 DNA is TGTGCCAGCAGCTTGGGACAGACCCTCACAGATACGCAGTATTTT.

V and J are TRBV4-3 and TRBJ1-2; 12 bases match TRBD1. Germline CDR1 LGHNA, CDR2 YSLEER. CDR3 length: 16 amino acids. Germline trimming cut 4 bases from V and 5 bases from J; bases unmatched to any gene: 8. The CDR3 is CASSRGTGGAYYGYTF. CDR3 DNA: TGCGCCAGCAGCCGAGGGACAGGGGGCGCTTATTATGGCTACACCTTC.

The CDR3 sequence: CASSPSLTGTYGYTF. The CDR3 bases are TGCGCCAGCAGCCCCTCCTTAACAGGGACCTATGGCTACACCTTC. The rearrangement uses TRBV5-1 and TRBJ1-2, with D tentatively TRBD1 (6 bases). Germline V gene sequence: CDR1 SGHRS, CDR2 YFSETQ. The CDR3 contains 15 residues. Trimming cost V 4 bases and J 4 bases, with 17 bases left between them. Drawing the rest from reference TRBV5-1 and TRBJ1-2, the complete variable domain is KAGVTQTPRYLIKTRGQQVTLSCSPISGHRSVSWYQQTPGQGLQFLFEYFSETQRNKGNFPGRFSGRQFSNSRSEMNVSTLELGDSALYLCASSPSLTGTYGYTFGSGTRLTVV.

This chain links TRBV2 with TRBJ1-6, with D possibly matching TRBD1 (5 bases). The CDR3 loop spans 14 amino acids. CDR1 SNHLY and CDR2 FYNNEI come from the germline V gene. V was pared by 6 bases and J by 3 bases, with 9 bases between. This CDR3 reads CASRGAHYNSPLHF. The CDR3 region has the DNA TGTGCCAGCAGAGGGGCTCACTATAATTCACCCCTCCACTTT.

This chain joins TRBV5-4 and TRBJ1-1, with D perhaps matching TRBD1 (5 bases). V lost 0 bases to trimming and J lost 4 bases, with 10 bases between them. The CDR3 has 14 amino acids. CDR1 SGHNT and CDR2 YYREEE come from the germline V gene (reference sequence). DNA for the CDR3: TGTGCCAGCAGCTTGGGACCCGGGGGCACTGAAGCTTTCTTT. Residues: CASSLGPGGTEAFF.

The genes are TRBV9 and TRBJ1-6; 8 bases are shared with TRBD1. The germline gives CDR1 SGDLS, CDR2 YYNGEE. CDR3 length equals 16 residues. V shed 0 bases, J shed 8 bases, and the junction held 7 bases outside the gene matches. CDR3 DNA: TGTGCCAGCAGCGTAGCCCCGGACAGGGTCTATTCACCCCTCCACTTT. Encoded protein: CASSVAPDRVYSPLHF.

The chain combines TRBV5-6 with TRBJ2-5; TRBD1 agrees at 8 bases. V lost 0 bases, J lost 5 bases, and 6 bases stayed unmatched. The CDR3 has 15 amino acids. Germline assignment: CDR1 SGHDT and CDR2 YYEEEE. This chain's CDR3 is CASSLGTTGAETQYF. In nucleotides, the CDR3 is TGTGCCAGCAGCTTGGGGACGACAGGGGCCGAGACCCAGTACTTC.

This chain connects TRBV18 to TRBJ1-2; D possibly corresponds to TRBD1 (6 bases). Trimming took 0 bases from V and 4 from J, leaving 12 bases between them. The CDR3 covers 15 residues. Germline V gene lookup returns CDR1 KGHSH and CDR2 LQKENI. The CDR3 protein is CASSPPSQGGYGYTF. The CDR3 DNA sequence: TGTGCCAGCTCACCACCGTCACAGGGCGGCTATGGCTACACCTTC. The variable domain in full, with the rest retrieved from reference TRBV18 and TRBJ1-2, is NAGVMQNPRHLVRRRGQEARLRCSPMKGHSHVYWYRQLPEEGLKFMVYLQKENIIDESGMPKERFSAEFPKEGPSILRIQQVVRGDSAAYFCASSPPSQGGYGYTFGSGTRLTVV.

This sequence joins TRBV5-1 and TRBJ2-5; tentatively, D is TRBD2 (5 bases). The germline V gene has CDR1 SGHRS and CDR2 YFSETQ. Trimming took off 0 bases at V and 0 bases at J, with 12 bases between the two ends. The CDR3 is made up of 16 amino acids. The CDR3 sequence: CASSLEGREYQETQYF. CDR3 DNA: TGCGCCAGCAGCTTGGAGGGTAGGGAGTACCAAGAGACCCAGTACTTC.

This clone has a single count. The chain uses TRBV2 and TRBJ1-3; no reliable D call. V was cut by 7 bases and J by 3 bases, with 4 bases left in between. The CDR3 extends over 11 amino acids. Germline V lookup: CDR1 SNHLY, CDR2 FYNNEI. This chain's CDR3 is CASTFGNTIYF. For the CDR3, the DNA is TGTGCCAGCACTTTTGGAAACACCATATATTTT.

The CDR3 DNA reads TGTGCCAGCAGCCTCCGGGACAGGGGAAATTCACCCCTCCACTTT. Translating it yields CASSLRDRGNSPLHF. The J gene is TRBJ1-6, the V gene TRBV5-4, with 10 bases fitting TRBD1. The ends lost 4 bases at V and 7 bases at J; junction bases unmatched: 5. CDR3 length equals 15 residues. Germline CDR1 and CDR2: SGHNT and YYREEE (reference sequence).